This T cell receptor (beta chain) was recorded in a study of somatic mutations in cytotoxic T cells in rheumatoid arthritis. Method: immunoSEQ multiplex PCR; TCRdb's copy keeps in-frame clones and lacks some. The sample records almost 7,500 clones, 74% being singletons. Looked up from germline, CDR1 is MNHEY and CDR2 is SMNVEV (reference sequence). The CDR3 is 15 amino acids. Trimming took 5 bases from V and 5 from J, leaving 16 bases between them. The sequence derives from an adult with rheumatoid arthritis. This sequence joins TRBV27 and TRBJ1-5; tentatively, D is TRBD1 (6 bases). Sequencing input: CD8+ T cells sorted from blood. The CDR3 reads CASSPRGGRHQPQHF. The CDR3 coding sequence is TGTGCCAGCAGTCCAAGGGGGGGCAGACATCAGCCCCAGCATTTT.